Below are 2 T cell receptor beta chains sequenced from a single sample in a study of long-term antiretroviral therapy in people with HIV. Version v3.0 of the immunoSEQ assay was performed at survey level. Sequenced by immunoSEQ multiplex PCR; TCRdb stores in-frame clones only, minus some. Of approximately 20,000 clones in the sample, about 87% are singletons; the top ten hold approximately 4.1%. The sample consisted of unsorted PBMCs, taken 2.1 years after starting antiretroviral therapy. Receptors were obtained from a man aged 18 to 35 with HIV.

This chain joins TRBV7-9 and TRBJ1-2; D ambiguous. Germline CDR1 reads SEHNR; CDR2 reads FQNEAQ (reference sequence). This CDR3 has 15 residues. Trimming stripped 5 bases from V and 2 bases from J, with 15 bases between. Here the CDR3 DNA reads TGTGCCAGCAGCCCCGTTGACCTGAGCAACTATGGCTACACCTTC. Translation: CASSPVDLSNYGYTF.

The J gene is TRBJ2-7, the V gene TRBV7-2; D ambiguous. Germline CDR1 reads SGHTA; CDR2 reads FQGNSA. V shed 3 bases and J shed 5 bases, with 8 bases lying between them. The CDR3 runs 12 residues. This CDR3 reads CASSFGPDEQYF. CDR3 DNA sequence: TGTGCCAGCAGCTTTGGACCGGACGAGCAGTACTTC.